Presented here are 24 T cell receptor beta chains from one specimen sequenced in a study of blood T cells in healthy people across ages. Sample-barcoded 5' priming and a J-beta primer mix drove a second PCR of roughly 6 to 12 cycles. TCRdb called the 5' RACE reads again in MiXCR, with one record for every CDR3 protein. In the table there are 790,000 or so distinct CDR3 sequences, about 47% of which are singletons. Sequenced sample: blood. Receptors were obtained from a man older than 75 in good health.

This sequence joins TRBV6-2 or TRBV6-3 and TRBJ2-5, with 8 bases matching TRBD1. CDR1 is MNHEY and CDR2 is SVGEGT in the germline V gene. This CDR3 contains 15 residues. V was pared by 6 bases and J by 3 bases, with 9 bases of the junction left unmatched. CDR3 DNA: TGTGCCAGCAGAGAAGAGGACAGGGAAAAAGAGACCCAGTACTTC. Its protein product is CASREEDREKETQYF.

The rearrangement joins TRBV7-2 to TRBJ2-7, with a possible D match to TRBD2 (6 bases). This CDR3 region has 15 residues. The V and J ends lost 2 bases and 5 bases respectively, with 16 bases between them. Germline CDR1 SGHTA, CDR2 FQGNSA. CDR3 sequence reads: CASSLQGGSSNEQYF. The CDR3 DNA sequence: TGTGCCAGCAGCTTACAGGGAGGTAGCTCGAACGAGCAGTACTTC. Using reference TRBV7-2 and TRBJ2-7 for the parts outside the CDR3, the full variable domain is GAGVSQSPSNKVTEKGKDVELRCDPISGHTALYWYRQSLGQGLEFLIYFQGNSAPDKSGLPSDRFSAERTGGSVSTLTIQRTQQEDSAVYLCASSLQGGSSNEQYFGPGTRLTVT.

This clonotype was seen many times. The CDR3 loop reads CASSLDGGSSYNEQFF. The DNA for the CDR3 is TGCGCCAGCAGCTTGGATGGGGGTAGCTCGTACAATGAGCAGTTCTTC. The chain recombines TRBV5-1 with TRBJ2-1, with D perhaps given as TRBD1 or TRBD2 (5 bases each). From germline, CDR1 is SGHRS and CDR2 YFSETQ. The CDR3 runs 16 residues. Trimming took off 0 bases at V and 4 bases at J, with 14 bases between the two ends. The variable domain in full, with the rest retrieved from reference TRBV5-1 and TRBJ2-1, is KAGVTQTPRYLIKTRGQQVTLSCSPISGHRSVSWYQQTPGQGLQFLFEYFSETQRNKGNFPGRFSGRQFSNSRSEMNVSTLELGDSALYLCASSLDGGSSYNEQFFGPGTRLTVL.

At least ten counts were recorded for this clonotype. This rearrangement joins TRBV15 to TRBJ2-1; D is perhaps TRBD2 (5 bases). The CDR3 runs 16 residues. Between the trimmed V and J ends, which lost 3 bases and 6 bases, there was a span of 18 bases. Looked up from germline, CDR1 is LNHNV and CDR2 is YYDKDF (reference sequence). The CDR3 sequence is CATSRILVSFSNEQFF. In DNA form, the CDR3 reads TGTGCCACCAGCAGGATACTAGTCTCCTTCTCCAATGAGCAGTTCTTC. Full variable domain (missing parts from reference TRBV15 and TRBJ2-1): DAMVIQNPRYQVTQFGKPVTLSCSQTLNHNVMYWYQQKSSQAPKLLFHYYDKDFNNEADTPDNFQSRRPNTSFCFLDIRSPGLGDTAMYLCATSRILVSFSNEQFFGPGTRLTVL.

This clonotype was found a few times. The CDR3 region has the DNA TGTGCCAGCAGGGACGAGATCTACGAGCAGTACTTC. The encoded protein is CASRDEIYEQYF. The chain links TRBV12-3 or TRBV12-4 to TRBJ2-7; D remains ambiguous. The CDR3 covers 12 residues. V was shortened by 6 bases and J by 3 bases, with 9 bases between the two germline ends.

The chain employs TRBV7-2 and TRBJ1-2; D gene unclear. V was trimmed by 1 base and J by 2 bases, leaving 11 bases between them. The germline CDR1 and CDR2 sequences are SGHTA and FQGNSA. The CDR3 sequence is 15 residues long. Here the CDR3 DNA reads TGTGCCAGCAGCTTAGTTGTGGGAGGAAACTATGGCTACACCTTC. Its protein is CASSLVVGGNYGYTF.

The chain employs TRBV12-3 or TRBV12-4 and TRBJ2-3; D could derive from TRBD1 or TRBD2 (5 bases each). Trimming stripped 4 bases from V and 5 bases from J, with 16 bases between. The CDR3 is 15 residues long. CDR3 sequence: CASSSDTRRGDTQYF. In DNA form, the CDR3 reads TGTGCCAGCAGTTCGGACACCAGACGGGGAGATACGCAGTATTTT.

This clonotype was seen at least ten times. CDR3 loop: CLCNSGQSSYNEQFF. Written as DNA, the CDR3 is TGTCTGTGTAATAGCGGGCAAAGCTCCTACAATGAGCAGTTCTTC. V and J are TRBV6-2 or TRBV6-3 and TRBJ2-1; 7 bases line up with TRBD2. The CDR3 is made up of 15 amino acids. CDR1 and CDR2 (germline): MNHEY, SVGEGT.

This clonotype has just a few counts. A clone one base away is much larger, so this may be a read error. The gene calls are TRBV24-1 and TRBJ2-1, with D hard to call. The ends were cut back, 1 base at V and 9 bases at J, with 3 bases in the middle. CDR3 size: 11 residues. The germline gives CDR1 KGHDR, CDR2 SFDVKD. CDR3 protein: CATSDFTEQFF. CDR3 DNA: TGTGCCACCAGTGATTTCACTGAGCAGTTCTTC.

This clonotype has at least ten counts. The chain employs TRBV20-1 and TRBJ2-3; 7 bases fit TRBD2. Germline trimming cut 6 bases from V and 1 base from J; bases unmatched to any gene: 7. The CDR3 runs 14 residues. Germline-derived CDR1 and CDR2 are DFQATT and SNEGSKA (reference sequence). The CDR3 DNA follows: TGCAGTGCCCGGGATGCGGGGGGCACAGATACGCAGTATTTT. This codes for CSARDAGGTDTQYF.

The rearrangement uses TRBV14 and TRBJ1-6; 7 bases are shared with TRBD1. Germline assignment: CDR1 SGHDN and CDR2 FVKESK. Trimming at V came to 8 bases and at J to 7 bases, leaving 5 bases not matched to a gene. The CDR3 covers 13 residues. For the CDR3, the DNA is TGTGCCAGCCGGCGGGACAGCAATTCACCCCTCCACTTT. The encoded protein is CASRRDSNSPLHF.

The gene calls are TRBV12-3 or TRBV12-4 and TRBJ2-7; D is unresolved. The CDR3 has 14 residues. The germline V and J ends were trimmed by 1 base and 3 bases, with 10 bases remaining between them. CDR3 coding DNA: TGTGCCAGCAGTTTAGGCGGCCATATCTACGAGCAGTACTTC. Amino acid sequence: CASSLGGHIYEQYF.

J is TRBJ2-4 and V is TRBV28; D may correspond to TRBD1 or TRBD2 (6 bases each). Germline V gene lookup returns CDR1 MDHEN and CDR2 SYDVKM. This CDR3 has 13 amino acids. With 5 bases removed from V and 13 bases from J, the gap between germline ends came to 18 bases. This CDR3 reads CASSRPRGVGQYF. In nucleotides, the CDR3 is TGTGCCAGCAGTCGTCCGAGGGGGGTCGGGCAGTACTTC.

The gene calls are TRBV5-1 and TRBJ1-1, with TRBD1 as a possible D gene (6 bases). Trimming stripped 8 bases from V and 1 base from J, with 12 bases between. In germline, CDR1 is SGHRS, CDR2 YFSETQ. The CDR3 has 13 amino acids. The CDR3 sequence: CASTAGANTEAFF. In DNA, the CDR3 is TGCGCCAGTACCGCAGGGGCGAACACTGAAGCTTTCTTT.

The chain links TRBV7-9 to TRBJ2-1; D is undetermined. The CDR3 is 13 residues long. Germline V gives CDR1 SEHNR, CDR2 FQNEAQ (reference sequence). V was pared by 1 base and J by 6 bases, with 7 bases between. The CDR3 loop is CASSLGSFNEQFF. CDR3 bases: TGTGCCAGCAGCTTAGGGAGTTTCAATGAGCAGTTCTTC.

The rearrangement uses TRBV15 and TRBJ2-3; D unclear. Germline CDR1 LNHNV, CDR2 YYDKDF (reference sequence). CDR3 size: 13 residues. Trimming stripped 0 bases from V and 5 bases from J, with 6 bases between. The CDR3 is CATSRDPRDTQYF. The DNA for the CDR3 is TGTGCCACCAGCAGAGATCCGAGAGATACGCAGTATTTT.

This clonotype was counted only a few times. The chain has TRBV9 and TRBJ2-5; possibly TRBD1 or TRBD2 for D (5 bases each). The better agreement between TRBJ2-7 and the DNA end casts doubt on the J call. The CDR3 length is 15 residues. Per germline, CDR1 SGDLS and CDR2 YYNGEE. CDR3 nucleotides: TGTGCCAGCAGCACTATTCCGGGACGGTACAACGAGCAGTACTTC. Protein sequence: CASSTIPGRYNEQYF.

Many counts were recorded for this clonotype. V usage is TRBV5-6 and J usage is TRBJ1-2; D not resolved. The CDR3 has 14 residues. Deletions cut 0 bases from V and 0 bases from J, with 6 bases between. Per germline, CDR1 SGHDT and CDR2 YYEEEE. The CDR3 reads CASSLEQTNYGYTF. The CDR3 bases are TGTGCCAGCAGCTTGGAACAGACTAACTATGGCTACACCTTC.

This clonotype was observed many times. This rearrangement joins TRBV7-2 to TRBJ2-7; 11 bases are a match to TRBD1. Germline CDR1 reads SGHTA; CDR2 reads FQGNSA. V was pared by 1 base and J by 3 bases, with 5 bases of the junction left unmatched. This CDR3 contains 16 residues. CDR3 nucleotides: TGTGCCAGCAGCTTAGGGGGACAGGGGGGCCTCTACGAGCAGTACTTC. Its translation: CASSLGGQGGLYEQYF. Drawing the rest from reference TRBV7-2 and TRBJ2-7, the complete variable domain is GAGVSQSPSNKVTEKGKDVELRCDPISGHTALYWYRQSLGQGLEFLIYFQGNSAPDKSGLPSDRFSAERTGGSVSTLTIQRTQQEDSAVYLCASSLGGQGGLYEQYFGPGTRLTVT.

V usage is TRBV28 and J usage is TRBJ2-7; TRBD2 matches at 7 bases. Germline CDR1 MDHEN, CDR2 SYDVKM. Trimming removed 6 bases from V and 0 bases from J; junction bases left unmatched: 11. The CDR3 is 16 residues long. In DNA, the CDR3 is TGTGCCAGCAGCAGAACGACTAGCAGGTACTCCTACGAGCAGTACTTC. This translates into CASSRTTSRYSYEQYF.

At least ten counts were recorded for this clonotype. This chain connects TRBV27 to TRBJ2-1, with a tentative D call TRBD2 (6 bases). The V gene lost 6 bases and the J gene lost 12 bases, with 12 bases spanning the gap. Germline V gene data show CDR1 as MNHEY and CDR2 as SMNVEV (reference sequence). The CDR3 is 11 residues long. CDR3 sequence: CASSSGPRQFF. DNA for the CDR3: TGTGCCAGCAGCAGCGGGCCACGGCAGTTCTTC.

This clonotype was observed at least ten times. The chain joins TRBV20-1 to TRBJ2-1, with 10 nucleotides matching TRBD1. The V gene end was trimmed by 2 bases and the J gene end by 4 bases; junction bases not matched to a gene: 5. From germline, CDR1 is DFQATT and CDR2 SNEGSKA (reference sequence). The CDR3 runs to 15 residues. The CDR3 DNA reads TGCAGTGCTAGAACACGACAGGGGGCTTACAATGAGCAGTTCTTC. This sequence encodes CSARTRQGAYNEQFF.

This clonotype was observed a few times. The genes are TRBV7-9 and TRBJ2-7; D might be TRBD1 or TRBD2, each matching 5 bases. Germline V CDR1 and CDR2: SEHNR, FQNEAQ (reference sequence). The V and J ends lost 5 bases and 2 bases respectively, with 10 bases between them. CDR3 length: 13 amino acids. CDR3 sequence reads: CASSVWGTYEQYF. CDR3 DNA sequence: TGTGCCAGCAGCGTATGGGGGACCTACGAGCAGTACTTC. The full variable domain, in which reference TRBV7-9 and TRBJ2-7 provide the parts outside the CDR3, is DTGVSQNPRHKITKRGQNVTFRCDPISEHNRLYWYRQTLGQGPEFLTYFQNEAQLEKSRLLSDRFSAERPKGSFSTLEIQRTEQGDSAMYLCASSVWGTYEQYFGPGTRLTVT.

This clonotype showed up just once. This rearrangement joins TRBV20-1 to TRBJ2-5; the match to TRBD2 covers 10 bases. The CDR3 length is 17 residues. Germline V gene data show CDR1 as DFQATT and CDR2 as SNEGSKA (reference sequence). Trimming took 2 bases from V and 0 from J; bases not matched to a gene: 9. For the CDR3, the DNA is TGCAGTGCTAGAACCCAGCGGGGGGGATCTTACCAAGAGACCCAGTACTTC. Translating gives CSARTQRGGSYQETQYF.